The 13 T cell receptor beta chains in this list originate from one sample, sequenced in a study of T-cell reconstitution after alpha-beta-depleted transplantation in children (dated by TCRdb to about 2016). What this sample's treatment or condition label stands for: allogeneic hematopoietic cell transplantation with graft depleted of TCRalphabeta T cells and CD19 B cells. Libraries were built with PCR. Reads for this sample came from an Illumina HiSeq 2500. To normalize quantification of the TCRbeta repertoire, the TCR libraries were built with molecular barcoding that relied on unique molecular identifiers. TCRdb ran its own pipeline on the public reads, namely fastp trimming at Q25 and MiXCR clone calling, and kept in-frame beta chains. Rows with one shared CDR3 protein collapse into an entry with the most common genes and DNA. The sample has about 160,000 distinct CDR3 sequences on record, around 10% of them singletons. Of the sample, under 15% is held by the ten largest clones.

Sequenced here: PBMCs, sampled before TCRalphabeta/CD19-depleted stem cell transplant. These receptors were collected from a boy younger than 10 with acute myeloid leukemia, due to receive a stem cell transplant.

Turning to this clonotype: With a much larger clone just one base away, this may be a read error. This chain uses TRBV29-1 with TRBJ2-5, with a tentative D call TRBD1 (6 bases). The CDR3 runs to 12 residues. Per the germline V gene, CDR1 is SQVTM and CDR2 is ANQGSEA. Here the CDR3 DNA reads TGCAGCGTTGCCTCCAGGGGAGAGACCCAGTCCTTC. As protein: CSVASRGETQSF.

Many counts were recorded for this clonotype. This chain joins TRBV29-1 and TRBJ2-1; D is perhaps TRBD2 (6 bases). The CDR3 runs to 12 residues. The V and J ends lost 6 bases and 4 bases respectively, with 10 bases between them. CDR1 and CDR2 (germline): SQVTM, ANQGSEA. In DNA form, the CDR3 reads TGCAGCGTGTGGAGGGGTTACAATGAGCAGTTCTTC. This codes for CSVWRGYNEQFF.

This clonotype was recorded only once. A read error may be the cause here, since a much bigger clone is one base away. The chain couples TRBV5-1 to TRBJ2-5; D gene ambiguous. CDR1 and CDR2 from the germline V gene are SGHRS and YFSETQ. The CDR3 is 14 amino acids. With 4 bases removed from V and 1 base from J, the gap between germline ends came to 11 bases. The CDR3 nucleotides are TGCGCCAGCAGCATGCACGCGAGCCAAGAGACCCAGTACTTC. Translating gives CASSMHASQETQYF.

In this sample, this clonotype turned up many times. The chain links TRBV5-6 to TRBJ2-5; 9 bases are a match to TRBD1. CDR1 is SGHDT and CDR2 is YYEEEE in the germline V gene. CDR3 length: 15 residues. The V gene end was trimmed by 2 bases and the J gene end by 8 bases; junction bases not matched to a gene: 10. The CDR3 is CASSLGVQGAITQYF. CDR3 nucleotide sequence: TGTGCCAGCAGCTTAGGAGTACAGGGGGCTATCACCCAGTACTTC.

Many counts were recorded for this clonotype. V is TRBV3-1 and J is TRBJ2-5, with 7 bases aligning to TRBD1. This CDR3 is 15 amino acids long. CDR1 and CDR2 (germline): LGHDT, YNNKEL (reference sequence). The V and J ends lost 3 bases and 5 bases, in that order; junction bases with no gene match: 9. CDR3: CASSQTGRAIETQYF. CDR3 DNA sequence: TGTGCCAGCAGCCAGACAGGGCGGGCTATCGAGACCCAGTACTTC.

This clonotype has ten or more counts. V and J are TRBV3-1 and TRBJ1-4; TRBD1 matches at 10 bases. Germline values: CDR1 LGHDT, CDR2 YNNKEL (reference sequence). V lost 6 bases, J lost 8 bases, and 12 bases stayed unmatched. This CDR3 is 16 amino acids long. This CDR3 is CASSHHPGQGQEKLFF. The DNA of the CDR3 is TGTGCCAGCAGTCATCATCCGGGACAGGGGCAGGAAAAACTGTTTTTT.

This clonotype was found many times. J is TRBJ2-1 and V is TRBV4-1; 8 nucleotides agree with TRBD2. The V segment lost 1 base and the J segment 0 bases; nucleotides outside the gene matches: 5. Germline CDR1 reads MGHRA; CDR2 reads YSYEKL. The CDR3 spans 17 residues. The CDR3 coding sequence is TGCGCCAGCAGCCAAGGTTCGGGACTAGTCTCCTACAATGAGCAGTTCTTC. Its translation: CASSQGSGLVSYNEQFF.

This clonotype showed up many times. CDR3 nucleotide sequence: TGCGCCAGCAGCTTGGTTCAGGGCACAGATACGCAGTATTTT. Translating it yields CASSLVQGTDTQYF. J is TRBJ2-3 and V is TRBV5-1; no firm D call. CDR3 length equals 14 residues. Per germline, CDR1 SGHRS and CDR2 YFSETQ. Trimming shortened V by 0 bases and J by 1 base, and 6 bases separated the two germline ends.

This clonotype was counted at least ten times. The rearrangement links TRBV24-1 to TRBJ2-4; perhaps TRBD2 as D (6 bases). The CDR3 contains 13 residues. Between the trimmed V and J ends, which lost 4 bases and 8 bases, there was a span of 11 bases. The germline gives CDR1 KGHDR, CDR2 SFDVKD. Written as DNA, the CDR3 is TGTGCCACCAGTGACTCCGGGACTGACATTCAGTACTTC. As protein: CATSDSGTDIQYF.

The sample holds many counts of this clonotype. The chain carries TRBV15 and TRBJ2-3; D is unresolved. The CDR3 consists of 18 residues. Germline CDR1 is LNHNV and CDR2 is YYDKDF (reference sequence). Trimming stripped 0 bases from V and 0 bases from J, with 16 bases between. CDR3 nucleotides: TGTGCCACCAGCAGAGATTATTGGGCGACTGGTAGCACAGATACGCAGTATTTT. This translates into CATSRDYWATGSTDTQYF.

This clonotype was detected ten times or more. The chain joins TRBV11-2 to TRBJ2-5, with a possible D match to TRBD2 (7 bases). V lost 5 bases and J 6 bases, leaving 19 bases between the germline ends. CDR3 length equals 15 residues. Germline CDR1 reads SGHAT; CDR2 reads FQNNGV. CDR3 in amino acids: CASSHLEGGWQTQYF. The CDR3 region has the DNA TGTGCCAGCAGCCATCTGGAGGGGGGGTGGCAGACCCAGTACTTC.

This clonotype was observed many times. The chain links TRBV6-1 to TRBJ1-1; TRBD1 matches 8 bases. Germline CDR1 reads MNHNS; CDR2 reads SASEGT. The CDR3 is made up of 13 amino acids. The J segment lost 6 bases and the V segment lost 6 bases, leaving 6 bases of the junction unmatched. For the CDR3, the DNA is TGTGCCAGCAGGGTTACAGGGGGGTCTGAAGCTTTCTTT. Translated, it gives CASRVTGGSEAFF.

In regard to this clonotype: Possible read error: a much larger clone is one base away. The chain recombines TRBV3-1 with TRBJ2-3; no clear D gene. The CDR3 is 15 amino acids. The V gene's germline CDR1 is LGHDT and CDR2 YNNKEL (reference sequence). Here the CDR3 reads CASTQDSRLADTQYF. The CDR3 coding sequence is TGTGCCAGCACCCAAGATTCACGCCTCGCAGATACGCAGTATTTT.